The 32 T cell receptor beta chains presented below share a single source sample, sequenced in a study of shared clonotypes between healthy human individuals. Selected positively for CCR7 and CD45RO-negative, naive CD8 cells excluded terminally differentiated effector memory CD45RA+ cells. TCRdb's copy holds only in-frame clones and misses some; the assay was immunoSEQ multiplex PCR. This table holds 630,000 or so clones, 95% to 98% found once. The specimen was naive CD8+ T cells sorted from blood. The source is a man younger than 40 in good health.

The chain uses TRBV16 and TRBJ2-7; maybe TRBD2 (5 bases). Per the germline V gene, CDR1 is KGHSY and CDR2 is FQNENV. With 6 bases removed from V and 3 bases from J, the gap between germline ends came to 6 bases. The CDR3 contains 11 residues. The CDR3: CASSRDYEQYF. The CDR3 coding sequence is TGTGCCAGCAGTCGGGACTACGAGCAGTACTTC.

This chain connects TRBV5-6 to TRBJ1-1; weak D call: TRBD1 (5 bases). V was cut by 0 bases and J by 4 bases, with 10 bases left in between. The CDR3 totals 14 residues. Germline V gene sequence: CDR1 SGHDT, CDR2 YYEEEE. CDR3 region: CASSLDGDVTEAFF. CDR3 DNA: TGTGCCAGCAGCTTGGATGGGGACGTCACTGAAGCTTTCTTT.

The chain combines TRBV13 with TRBJ2-1; D not resolved. Germline CDR1 and CDR2: PRHDT and FYEKMQ (reference sequence). Trimming pared 0 bases from V and 4 bases from J, leaving 7 bases between. There are 14 residues in the CDR3. CDR3 sequence (DNA): TGTGCCAGCAGCTTAGGCTTAATGTACAATGAGCAGTTCTTC. It specifies CASSLGLMYNEQFF.

The V and J genes are TRBV18 and TRBJ1-1; TRBD1 agrees at 8 bases. The CDR3 is made up of 16 amino acids. Germline V gene lookup returns CDR1 KGHSH and CDR2 LQKENI. Trimming removed 5 bases from V and 4 bases from J; junction bases left unmatched: 12. The CDR3 DNA follows: TGTGCCAGCTCAATGGGAATAGGACAGGGAGTCACTGAAGCTTTCTTT. Residues: CASSMGIGQGVTEAFF.

The count of this clone is one. At the DNA level, this CDR3 is encoded by other sequences in the same sample as well. J is TRBJ1-5 and V is TRBV27; D gene unclear. Trimming stripped 6 bases from V and 0 bases from J, with 6 bases between. Germline values: CDR1 MNHEY, CDR2 SMNVEV (reference sequence). The CDR3 sequence is 13 residues long. This CDR3 is CASSHYSNQPQHF. The DNA of the CDR3 is TGTGCCAGCAGCCACTATAGCAATCAGCCCCAGCATTTT.

The chain is built from TRBV5-1 and TRBJ1-4; TRBD1 matches 7 bases. Germline lookup yields CDR1 SGHRS and CDR2 YFSETQ. The CDR3 has 15 amino acids. V lost 0 bases, J lost 7 bases, and 6 bases stayed unmatched. The CDR3 spells CASSLARGVPEKLFF. CDR3 nucleotide sequence: TGCGCCAGCAGCTTGGCCAGGGGGGTTCCTGAAAAACTGTTTTTT. The complete variable domain, with remaining parts taken from reference TRBV5-1 and TRBJ1-4, reads KAGVTQTPRYLIKTRGQQVTLSCSPISGHRSVSWYQQTPGQGLQFLFEYFSETQRNKGNFPGRFSGRQFSNSRSEMNVSTLELGDSALYLCASSLARGVPEKLFFGSGTQLSVL.

With respect to this clone: This same CDR3 is encoded by further DNA sequences in the sample. The CDR3 here is CASSLRGSMNTEAFF. In DNA, the CDR3 is TGCGCCAGCAGCTTAAGGGGCTCGATGAACACTGAAGCTTTCTTT. The V call is TRBV5-1, the J call TRBJ1-1, with D tentatively TRBD1 (5 bases). Germline loops: CDR1 SGHRS, CDR2 YFSETQ. The CDR3 length is 15 residues. V gave up 2 bases and J gave up 0 bases, with 11 bases separating them.

The chain joins TRBV30 to TRBJ2-1; D uncertain. Trimming took off 0 bases at V and 7 bases at J, with 7 bases between the two ends. Germline V CDR1 and CDR2: GTSNPN, SVGIG (reference sequence). This CDR3 spans 12 amino acids. The DNA of the CDR3 is TGTGCCTGGAGTGTAGGACGAAATGAGCAGTTCTTC. This codes for CAWSVGRNEQFF.

This sequence joins TRBV9 and TRBJ2-7; maybe TRBD1 (6 bases). V lost 6 bases and J lost 2, with 15 bases in between. This CDR3 has 14 residues. Germline V CDR1 and CDR2: SGDLS, YYNGEE. CDR3 coding DNA: TGTGCCAGCACCCGGGGCTGGGGGCCCTACGAGCAGTACTTC. Its protein is CASTRGWGPYEQYF. The variable domain in full, with the rest retrieved from reference TRBV9 and TRBJ2-7, is DSGVTQTPKHLITATGQRVTLRCSPRSGDLSVYWYQQSLDQGLQFLIQYYNGEERAKGNILERFSAQQFPDLHSELNLSSLELGDSALYFCASTRGWGPYEQYFGPGTRLTVT.

The chain carries TRBV9 and TRBJ2-1; D gene unclear. The CDR3 is made up of 13 amino acids. CDR1 and CDR2 from the germline V gene are SGDLS and YYNGEE. Deletions cut 1 base from V and 5 bases from J, with 7 bases between. Written as DNA, the CDR3 is TGTGCCAGCAGCGTACGGCTGAACAATGAGCAGTTCTTC. This sequence encodes CASSVRLNNEQFF.

V and J are TRBV7-9 and TRBJ2-7; 12 bases align to TRBD2. Trimming took 3 bases from V and 6 from J; bases not matched to a gene: 3. Germline V gene sequence: CDR1 SEHNR, CDR2 FQNEAQ (reference sequence). CDR3 size: 14 residues. The CDR3 loop reads CASSFPSGRAEQYF. In DNA, the CDR3 is TGTGCCAGCAGCTTCCCTAGCGGGAGGGCCGAGCAGTACTTC.

Note on this clone: The same CDR3 also results from other DNA sequences found in this sample. The chain joins TRBV9 to TRBJ2-5; no reliable D call. The CDR3 loop spans 13 amino acids. The V end was cut by 0 bases, the J end by 3 bases, with 6 bases between. Per the germline V gene, CDR1 is SGDLS and CDR2 is YYNGEE. CDR3 loop: CASSVGGEETQYF. The CDR3 nucleotides are TGTGCCAGCAGCGTAGGGGGTGAAGAGACCCAGTACTTC.

This clone came up once. This chain connects TRBV2 to TRBJ2-1, with 8 nucleotides matching TRBD2. The CDR3 spans 16 residues. J lost 3 bases, V lost 6 bases, and 10 bases had no gene match. The germline CDR1 and CDR2 sequences are SNHLY and FYNNEI. CDR3 sequence reads: CASSGSGGPNYNEQFF. The CDR3 DNA follows: TGTGCCAGCAGCGGATCGGGGGGGCCGAACTACAATGAGCAGTTCTTC. Combining the CDR3 with reference TRBV2 and TRBJ2-1 gives the whole variable domain EPEVTQTPSHQVTQMGQEVILRCVPISNHLYFYWYRQILGQKVEFLVSFYNNEISEKSEIFDDQFSVERPDGSNFTLKIRSTKLEDSAMYFCASSGSGGPNYNEQFFGPGTRLTVL.

The V call is TRBV9, the J call TRBJ2-1; 13 bases are a match to TRBD2. Germline V gene data show CDR1 as SGDLS and CDR2 as YYNGEE. V was pared by 3 bases and J by 2 bases, with 14 bases of the junction left unmatched. The CDR3 runs to 20 residues. Here the CDR3 DNA reads TGTGCCAGCAGCGCACCGGGACTAGCGGGGACCCTTCACACCTACAATGAGCAGTTCTTC. It translates to CASSAPGLAGTLHTYNEQFF.

The CDR3 loop reads CAIFPTGESYEQYF. In DNA, the CDR3 is TGTGCCATCTTCCCGACAGGGGAATCCTACGAGCAGTACTTC. V gene TRBV6-1 combines with J gene TRBJ2-7, with TRBD1 identical over 8 bases. Unmatched junction bases numbered 9, after V lost 10 bases and J lost 1 base. The CDR3 covers 14 residues. The germline V gene encodes CDR1 MNHNS and CDR2 SASEGT.

The chain employs TRBV9 and TRBJ2-7; D possibly matches TRBD1 or TRBD2 (5 bases each). There are 15 residues in the CDR3. Trimming took 0 bases from V and 3 from J, leaving 13 bases between them. The germline gives CDR1 SGDLS, CDR2 YYNGEE. DNA of the CDR3: TGTGCCAGCAGCGTAGGTGGGGGAATGGACTACGAGCAGTACTTC. This translates into CASSVGGGMDYEQYF.

In its sample, this clone was seen once. The chain uses TRBV6-5 and TRBJ1-1; D not certain. Germline assignment: CDR1 MNHEY and CDR2 SVGAGI. The length of the CDR3 is 14 residues. Trimming cost V 4 bases and J 7 bases, with 16 bases left between them. The chain's CDR3 is CASSSLPTPFEAFF. The CDR3 coding sequence is TGTGCCAGCAGTTCTCTCCCCACGCCATTTGAAGCTTTCTTT.

This chain connects TRBV7-9 to TRBJ2-3; D uncertain. This CDR3 spans 15 amino acids. Germline CDR1 and CDR2: SEHNR and FQNEAQ (reference sequence). V lost 4 bases, J lost 1 base, and 12 bases lay in between. CDR3 region: CASSSRQWGTDTQYF. CDR3 bases: TGTGCCAGCAGCTCCCGTCAGTGGGGCACAGATACGCAGTATTTT.

V and J are TRBV29-1 and TRBJ2-3; 7 bases fit TRBD2. J gave up 1 base and V 0 bases, and 10 bases lay outside the gene matches. In germline, CDR1 is SQVTM, CDR2 ANQGSEA. This CDR3 is built from 17 residues. The CDR3 coding sequence is TGCAGCGTTGAAGATTGGGGGAGGGGAGCGGGCACAGATACGCAGTATTTT. Translating gives CSVEDWGRGAGTDTQYF.

The rearrangement uses TRBV13 and TRBJ1-4; D might be TRBD1 (6 bases). The ends were cut back, 0 bases at V and 0 bases at J, with 11 bases in the middle. This CDR3 has 17 residues. In germline, CDR1 is PRHDT, CDR2 FYEKMQ (reference sequence). This CDR3 reads CASSLGGGAATNEKLFF. The CDR3 nucleotides are TGTGCCAGCAGCTTAGGAGGGGGGGCCGCAACTAATGAAAAACTGTTTTTT.

The chain combines TRBV27 with TRBJ2-5, with D hard to call. Germline-derived CDR1 and CDR2 are MNHEY and SMNVEV (reference sequence). Trimming pared 5 bases from V and 0 bases from J, leaving 10 bases between. The CDR3 loop spans 14 amino acids. In DNA, the CDR3 is TGTGCCAGCAGTCCCCACAGAGACCAAGAGACCCAGTACTTC. Translation gives CASSPHRDQETQYF.

This CDR3 reads CASTKREKETQYF. In DNA, the CDR3 is TGTGCCAGCACCAAAAGGGAGAAAGAGACCCAGTACTTC. This chain connects TRBV7-9 to TRBJ2-5; perhaps TRBD2 as D (5 bases). Germline CDR1 reads SEHNR; CDR2 reads FQNEAQ (reference sequence). The CDR3 loop spans 13 amino acids. The V and J ends lost 7 bases and 3 bases respectively, with 12 bases between them.

This chain links TRBV7-6 with TRBJ2-3; 8 nucleotides align to TRBD2. The CDR3 sequence is 18 residues long. Germline loops: CDR1 SGHVS, CDR2 FNYEAQ. J lost 2 bases, V lost 6 bases, and 16 bases had no gene match. CDR3 nucleotides: TGTGCCAGCAGACGATTAGCCCCACCGGGAGGGGTCACAGATACGCAGTATTTT. It translates to CASRRLAPPGGVTDTQYF.

The chain recombines TRBV28 with TRBJ2-3; 8 nucleotides agree with TRBD1. With 3 bases clipped from V and 0 bases from J, the junction kept 11 bases outside the gene matches. This CDR3 is 18 amino acids long. Germline CDR1 and CDR2: MDHEN and SYDVKM. The CDR3 spells CASSFSRTGLTSTDTQYF. In nucleotides, the CDR3 is TGTGCCAGCAGTTTCTCCCGGACAGGGCTAACTAGCACAGATACGCAGTATTTT.

V is TRBV27 and J is TRBJ1-2; no firm D call. V gave up 5 bases and J gave up 8 bases, with 15 bases separating them. Per germline, CDR1 MNHEY and CDR2 SMNVEV (reference sequence). This CDR3 comprises 13 residues. The CDR3 coding sequence is TGTGCCAGCAGTCCTCTCGGCGAGTACGGCTACACCTTC. Protein: CASSPLGEYGYTF.

The chain couples TRBV9 to TRBJ1-2; tentative D call: TRBD1 (6 bases). Trimming took 0 bases from V and 4 from J, leaving 22 bases between them. There are 18 residues in the CDR3. In germline, CDR1 is SGDLS, CDR2 YYNGEE. The CDR3 region has the DNA TGTGCCAGCAGCGTAGACCCCATGGGGGGGCCGCGCGGCTATGGCTACACCTTC. It specifies CASSVDPMGGPRGYGYTF.

The rearrangement uses TRBV10-3 and TRBJ2-5; 11 positions agree with TRBD2. Germline lookup yields CDR1 ENHRY and CDR2 SYGVKD. Unmatched junction bases numbered 11, after V lost 3 bases and J lost 5 bases. The CDR3 runs to 17 residues. The CDR3 sequence is CAISEGLAGGWMETQYF. As DNA, the CDR3 is TGTGCCATCAGTGAAGGGTTAGCGGGAGGGTGGATGGAGACCCAGTACTTC.

The gene calls are TRBV29-1 and TRBJ2-2, with D unresolved. V lost 8 bases and J 7 bases, leaving 11 bases between the germline ends. CDR1 and CDR2 (germline): SQVTM, ANQGSEA. CDR3 length: 11 residues. This CDR3 is CSCRANGELFF. The CDR3, as DNA: TGCAGCTGCCGAGCGAACGGGGAGCTGTTTTTT.

To note about this clone: The same CDR3 arises from other DNA sequences in this sample as well. The genes are TRBV27 and TRBJ2-1; TRBD2 matches at 7 bases. Germline V gives CDR1 MNHEY, CDR2 SMNVEV (reference sequence). The length of the CDR3 is 12 residues. J was trimmed by 9 bases and V by 2 bases; bases with no gene match: 1. The CDR3 bases are TGTGCCAGCAGTTTAACGGGAGGTGAGCAGTTCTTC. Translating gives CASSLTGGEQFF.

The chain links TRBV5-1 to TRBJ2-7; TRBD2 matches at 13 bases. The CDR3 totals 15 residues. V lost 5 bases and J lost 4; bases outside the gene matches: 6. Per the germline V gene, CDR1 is SGHRS and CDR2 is YFSETQ. The CDR3 DNA reads as TGCGCCAGCAGACTCGGACTAGCGGGAGTTTACGAGCAGTACTTC. Encoded protein: CASRLGLAGVYEQYF.

This chain connects TRBV28 to TRBJ2-1; 14 bases are shared with TRBD2. The CDR3 is 15 amino acids. V gave up 6 bases and J gave up 10 bases; unmatched junction bases: 8. Per the germline V gene, CDR1 is MDHEN and CDR2 is SYDVKM. The CDR3, as DNA: TGTGCCAGCAGCCTGGGACTAGCGGGAGCCCTCGAGCAGTTCTTC. This translates into CASSLGLAGALEQFF. Drawing the rest from reference TRBV28 and TRBJ2-1, the complete variable domain is DVKVTQSSRYLVKRTGEKVFLECVQDMDHENMFWYRQDPGLGLRLIYFSYDVKMKEKGDIPEGYSVSREKKERFSLILESASTNQTSMYLCASSLGLAGALEQFFGPGTRLTVL.

V gene TRBV4-1 combines with J gene TRBJ2-1; D gene unclear. Germline V gives CDR1 MGHRA, CDR2 YSYEKL. The CDR3 length is 11 residues. The V end lost 0 bases, the J end lost 9 bases, and 3 bases lay between the germline ends. CDR3 residues: CASSQDGEQFF. The CDR3 nucleotides read TGCGCCAGCAGCCAAGATGGTGAGCAGTTCTTC.